Here is one T cell receptor beta chain with its context. Its specificity is not known. Indicated time point: after dendritic cell vaccination, including at tumor progression/relapse. The source of the sample is a study of glioma-infiltrating T cells after dendritic cell vaccination. Study-level background: Patients had newly diagnosed or recurrent glioblastoma and received dendritic cell vaccines. Autologous tumor lysate was loaded overnight onto monocyte-derived dendritic cells grown less than 8 days with IL-4 and GM-CSF.

Study findings and constraints: No direct clonality-survival link was found; a diverse polyclonal response may matter.

Germline V gene lookup returns CDR1 MRHNA and CDR2 SNTAGT. Germline trimming cut 11 bases from V and 6 bases from J; bases unmatched to any gene: 20. The CDR3 extends over 16 amino acids. Primers: 60 V beta forward and 13 J beta reverse. TCRdb's copy holds only in-frame clones and misses some; the assay was immunoSEQ multiplex PCR. The table has 20,000 to 30,000 clones, roughly 89% seen once. This sample comprised blood, obtained after dendritic cell vaccination. The source is a human donor with glioblastoma. The gene calls are TRBV6-4 and TRBJ2-7; 9 nucleotides line up with TRBD1. The CDR3 DNA reads TGTGCCGGGGACCGGGACAGGGAAGGAAGTACGTTCGAGCAGTACTTC. As protein: CAGDRDREGSTFEQYF.